Listed below are T cell receptor beta chains from one sample, sequenced in a study of CD8 T cells in Susac syndrome. TCRdb independently ran MiXCR on the immunoSEQ multiplex PCR reads; one entry per CDR3 protein. The repertoire holds 120,000 to 150,000 distinct CDR3 sequences, with 90% to 95% as singletons. The specimen sequenced was CD4+ T cells from PBMCs. Every receptor here comes from a human donor with multiple sclerosis. Each CDR3 is given with its conserved first and last residue. D genes are given only for firm matches. Clone size is not always given. Where it is, it says once, few, many or a class for expanded clones.

V gene	clone size	J gene	D gene	CDR3 DNA	CDR3 protein
TRBV12-3/TRBV12-4	-	TRBJ2-4	-	TGTGCCAGCAGGCCGAGTCACCTACTGGCCAAAAACATTCAGTACTTC	CASRPSHLLAKNIQYF
TRBV29-1	-	TRBJ2-5	TRBD1	TGCAGCGTTGGACAGGGGGCAGAGACCCAGTACTTC	CSVGQGAETQYF
TRBV20-1	-	TRBJ1-4	-	TGCAGTGCCAGGGGTGACACTAATGAAAAACTGTTTTTT	CSARGDTNEKLFF
TRBV6-1	once	TRBJ2-2	TRBD2	TGTGCCAGCAGTGACCTACCCGGGGGGGCGGGAAACACCGGGGAGCTGTTTTTT	CASSDLPGGAGNTGELFF
TRBV6-1	-	TRBJ2-1	-	TGTGCCAGCAGCCCTCGGGAGGAGCAGTTCTTC	CASSPREEQFF
TRBV20-1	-	TRBJ1-2	TRBD1	TGCAGTGCTAGAACCCTCGGACAGGGGGCTAACTATGGCTACACCTTC	CSARTLGQGANYGYTF
TRBV5-1	-	TRBJ1-2	-	TGCGCCAGCAGCTTGGCCGGCTCCGAAGGCTACACCTTC	CASSLAGSEGYTF
TRBV7-8	-	TRBJ2-7	TRBD1	TGTGCCAGCAGCCTAACTCCGGGACAGGGGGCCTACGAGCAGTACTTC	CASSLTPGQGAYEQYF
TRBV28	once	TRBJ1-5	TRBD1	TGTGCCAGCAGTGCCCCCAGGGGGCCGGATCAGCCCCAGCATTTT	CASSAPRGPDQPQHF
TRBV20-1	-	TRBJ1-2	-	TGCAGTGCTACCACAGATAACTATGGCTACACCTTC	CSATTDNYGYTF
TRBV5-1	-	TRBJ1-4	-	TGCGCCAGCAGCTTGGACGGGATTAATGAAAAACTGTTTTTT	CASSLDGINEKLFF
TRBV29-1	-	TRBJ2-3	TRBD1	TGCAGCGTTGATAGACGACAGGGAAACACAGATACGCAGTATTTT	CSVDRRQGNTDTQYF
TRBV2	-	TRBJ1-2	-	TGTGCCAGCAGTGAAGTAGCAGGGACGAATGGCTACACCTTC	CASSEVAGTNGYTF
TRBV7-9	once	TRBJ1-1	-	TGTGCCAGCAGCCTATCCAGGGGTTCCACTGAAGCTTTCTTT	CASSLSRGSTEAFF
TRBV11-3	-	TRBJ2-1	TRBD1	TGTGCCAGCAGCTCAGACAGGGCCCCTAACAATGAGCAGTTCTTC	CASSSDRAPNNEQFF
TRBV29-1	-	TRBJ2-7	TRBD1	TGCAGCGTCGCCCAGGGACAGGGGCCACTGGGTGAGCAGTACTTC	CSVAQGQGPLGEQYF
TRBV4-1	-	TRBJ2-7	TRBD1	TGCGCCAGCAGCCGTGTAGGGGGCCTCTCCTACGAGCAGTACTTC	CASSRVGGLSYEQYF
TRBV20-1	-	TRBJ1-6	TRBD1	TGCAGTGCTAGAAAGGGACAGTATAATTCACCCCTCCACTTT	CSARKGQYNSPLHF
TRBV20-1	-	TRBJ1-1	-	TGCAGTGCTCCCCCTTTGTGGGACACTGAAGCTTTCTTT	CSAPPLWDTEAFF
TRBV6-6	-	TRBJ2-2	-	TGTGCCAGCAGTTACTCACCGCTGGAGGAGCTGTTTTTT	CASSYSPLEELFF
TRBV19	-	TRBJ2-3	-	TGTGCCACCGTTTTACTAGATACGCAGTATTTT	CATVLLDTQYF
TRBV28	-	TRBJ1-2	TRBD1	TGTGCCAGCACTGACAGGGCATTGTATGGCTACACCTTC	CASTDRALYGYTF
TRBV20-1	once	TRBJ2-5	-	TGCAGTGCTATCCAGGGCGGCCCTCGATGGGCCCAGTACTTC	CSAIQGGPRWAQYF
TRBV20-1	-	TRBJ2-3	-	TGCAGTGCTAGCACAGGAGATACGCAGTATTTT	CSASTGDTQYF
TRBV27	-	TRBJ2-1	-	TGTGCCAGCAGTCGGGTGAGGGGCTTTGGCAATGAGCAGTTCTTC	CASSRVRGFGNEQFF
TRBV4-1	once	TRBJ2-3	TRBD2	TGCGCCAGCAGCTCAACCCATAGCGGGGGGGGCACTAGCACAGATACGCAGTATTTT	CASSSTHSGGGTSTDTQYF
TRBV24-1	-	TRBJ2-6	-	TGTGCCACCATGAATCCCTCTGGGGCCAACGTCCTGACTTTC	CATMNPSGANVLTF
TRBV12-3/TRBV12-4	-	TRBJ2-7	TRBD2	TGTGCCAGCAGACTTAGCGGGGCTACCTACGAGCAGTACTTC	CASRLSGATYEQYF
TRBV7-9	-	TRBJ2-2	-	TGTGCCACCCGATGGGATACAAAGAACACCGGGGAGCTGTTTTTT	CATRWDTKNTGELFF
TRBV5-6	few	TRBJ2-7	TRBD1	TGTGCCAGCAGCTTGGCCGGGACAGGGGCCTACGAGCAGTACTTC	CASSLAGTGAYEQYF
TRBV29-1	-	TRBJ2-1	-	TGCAGCGTTGTACCCGGGACGAGCTCCTACAATGAGCAGTTCTTC	CSVVPGTSSYNEQFF
TRBV9	-	TRBJ1-2	-	TGTGCCAGCAGAGATCAGGGTGGCTACACCTTC	CASRDQGGYTF
TRBV5-1	-	TRBJ1-4	-	TGCGCCAGCAGCTTCACAACAACTAATGAAAAACTGTTTTTT	CASSFTTTNEKLFF
TRBV20-1	once	TRBJ2-1	-	TGCAGTGCTAGTCGGAGGGTAAATGAGCAGTTCTTC	CSASRRVNEQFF
TRBV9	-	TRBJ2-7	-	TGTGCCAGCAGCGGGGGGCCGGTGACCTACGAGCAGTACTTC	CASSGGPVTYEQYF
TRBV2	-	TRBJ1-2	-	TGTGCCAGCAGGGGCAGGGCGCAAAAAAATTATGGCTACACCTTC	CASRGRAQKNYGYTF
TRBV7-7	-	TRBJ1-6	-	TGTGCCAGCAGCTTCGACGAGAATTCACCCCTCCACTTT	CASSFDENSPLHF
TRBV6-5	-	TRBJ1-1	-	TGTGCCAGCAGTTACTCGAATAAAGTGTTGGGCGAGGCTGAAGCTTTCTTT	CASSYSNKVLGEAEAFF
TRBV4-1	once	TRBJ2-7	-	TGCGCCAGCAGCCAAGAGGTGCAGTTGCGCAACGAGCAGTACTTC	CASSQEVQLRNEQYF
TRBV12-3/TRBV12-4	-	TRBJ2-3	-	TGTGCCAGCAGTTTATCACTAGCCACAGATACGCAGTATTTT	CASSLSLATDTQYF
TRBV9	once	TRBJ2-1	-	TGTGCCAGCAGCGTAGCCCCAAGCTCCTACAATGAGCAGTTCTTC	CASSVAPSSYNEQFF
TRBV28	-	TRBJ1-2	-	TGTGCCAGCAGTTTTGCGGGGGCTGGGGGGCCGGGTAATGGCTACACCTTC	CASSFAGAGGPGNGYTF
TRBV28	once	TRBJ2-3	TRBD1	TGTGCCAGCAGTCCCCTAGGGACAGAGGCCACAGATACGCAGTATTTT	CASSPLGTEATDTQYF
TRBV27	-	TRBJ1-4	-	TGTGCCAGCAGTTTACTGGGGTTAGGCGAAAAACTGTTTTTT	CASSLLGLGEKLFF
TRBV29-1	-	TRBJ1-1	-	TGCAGCGCCCTACAGCCAACTGGGGCTTTCTTT	CSALQPTGAFF
TRBV14	-	TRBJ2-3	-	TGTGCCAGCAGCCAAGAGTGGCTTAGCACAGATACGCAGTATTTT	CASSQEWLSTDTQYF
TRBV18	-	TRBJ2-1	TRBD2	TGTGCCAGCTCAGCGACTAGCGGGAGTGTGTACAATGAGCAGTTCTTC	CASSATSGSVYNEQFF
TRBV18	-	TRBJ2-7	-	TGTGCCAGCTCACCGGATACCTACGAGCAGTACTTC	CASSPDTYEQYF
TRBV5-4	-	TRBJ2-3	TRBD1	TGTGCCAGCCGACCAGGGGGCTTTACAGATACGCAGTATTTT	CASRPGGFTDTQYF
TRBV19	-	TRBJ2-3	-	TGTGCCAGTCGAACGGGGGATACGCAGTATTTT	CASRTGDTQYF
TRBV18	-	TRBJ2-7	-	TGTGCCAGCTCACCACCGGACCTCACCTACGAGCAGTACTTC	CASSPPDLTYEQYF
TRBV3-1	-	TRBJ2-2	-	TGTGCCAGCAGCCAAGGGGAGCTAGCGACCGGGGAGCTGTTTTTT	CASSQGELATGELFF
TRBV4-2	-	TRBJ1-2	-	TGTGCCAGCAGCCAAGATACTAGCAGGGGACCTTTGGGCGGCTACACCTTC	CASSQDTSRGPLGGYTF
TRBV4-3	-	TRBJ2-5	TRBD2	TGCGCCAGCAGCCACGGGACTAGCGGGGTCCAAGAGACCCAGTACTTC	CASSHGTSGVQETQYF
TRBV20-1	-	TRBJ2-1	-	TGCAGTGCTCCCTCGTGGGGGCTACGGGATGAGCAGTTCTTC	CSAPSWGLRDEQFF
TRBV29-1	-	TRBJ1-1	TRBD1	TGCAGCGTTGTATCCGGGACAGGCACCCCAACCCAAGCTTTCTTT	CSVVSGTGTPTQAFF
TRBV20-1	-	TRBJ2-7	-	TGCAGTGCTAGTCTGGGCAGGGCCTCCTACGAGCAGTACTTC	CSASLGRASYEQYF
TRBV7-9	-	TRBJ2-3	TRBD2	TGTGCCAGCAGCTTAGGGTCTAGCGGGAGGTCGAATACGCAGTATTTT	CASSLGSSGRSNTQYF